Shown below are 13 T cell receptor beta chains from a single sample sequenced in a study of blood T cell repertoires in COVID-19. Sequencing used immunoSEQ multiplex PCR; TCRdb keeps in-frame clones, though not all of them. The repertoire holds roughly 360,000 clones, with approximately 90% as singletons. What was sequenced was PBMCs or T cells enriched from blood (not recorded which). Receptors were obtained from a woman aged 25 to 39 with acute COVID-19.

The rearrangement links TRBV9 to TRBJ1-5; 7 positions agree with TRBD1. CDR3 length: 15 residues. Germline assignment: CDR1 SGDLS and CDR2 YYNGEE. Trimming at V came to 0 bases and at J to 9 bases, leaving 9 bases not matched to a gene. As DNA, the CDR3 is TGTGCCAGCAGCGTAGGACAGGGTGGTGATGGGCCCCAGCATTTT. It encodes CASSVGQGGDGPQHF.

The chain is built from TRBV7-3 and TRBJ2-3, with 10 bases that match TRBD1. J gave up 3 bases and V 5 bases, and 2 bases lay outside the gene matches. This CDR3 spans 14 amino acids. Germline V gives CDR1 SGHTA, CDR2 FQGTGA. The chain's CDR3 is CASSQGQGTDTQYF. The CDR3 coding sequence is TGTGCCAGCAGCCAGGGACAGGGGACAGATACGCAGTATTTT. Looking up the rest from reference TRBV7-3 and TRBJ2-3 gives the full variable domain: GAGVSQTPSNKVTEKGKYVELRCDPISGHTALYWYRQSLGQGPEFLIYFQGTGAADDSGLPNDRFFAVRPEGSVSTLKIQRTERGDSAVYLCASSQGQGTDTQYFGPGTRLTVL.

The rearrangement links TRBV25-1 to TRBJ2-7; tentative D call: TRBD1 (6 bases). CDR1 and CDR2 from the germline V gene are MGHDK and SYGVNS. V was cut by 3 bases and J by 5 bases, with 11 bases left in between. The CDR3 runs 13 residues. The CDR3 reads CASSEGAKHEQYF. DNA of the CDR3: TGTGCCAGCAGTGAGGGGGCGAAACACGAGCAGTACTTC.

This chain connects TRBV7-6 to TRBJ1-1; the D is unclear. CDR3 length: 15 amino acids. Germline V gene data show CDR1 as SGHVS and CDR2 as FNYEAQ. Trimming stripped 1 base from V and 0 bases from J, with 9 bases between. This CDR3 is CASSLGATLNTEAFF. The CDR3 nucleotides read TGTGCCAGCAGCTTAGGTGCCACATTGAACACTGAAGCTTTCTTT.

The chain combines TRBV4-3 with TRBJ2-3, with D maybe TRBD2 (6 bases). The CDR3 totals 17 residues. V gave up 1 base and J gave up 2 bases, with 16 bases separating them. The germline V gene has CDR1 LGHNA and CDR2 YSLEER. The CDR3 here is CASSQAYQGLPTDTQYF. The CDR3 DNA reads TGCGCCAGCAGCCAAGCCTACCAGGGACTTCCCACAGATACGCAGTATTTT.

The chain couples TRBV12-2 to TRBJ2-7; TRBD2, the table's D call, lacks a check against the DNA. TRBV12-2 is classified as a pseudogene. CDR3 length: 11 amino acids. CDR3 in DNA: TGTGCAAGTCGCCCCGAGGAGGAGCAGTACTTC. Its translation: CASRPEEEQYF.

This chain uses TRBV27 with TRBJ2-4; TRBD1 matches 8 bases. Germline V CDR1 and CDR2: MNHEY, SMNVEV (reference sequence). The CDR3 loop spans 14 amino acids. V shed 6 bases, J shed 7 bases, and the junction held 8 bases outside the gene matches. The CDR3: CASRPTGAPNIQYF. The CDR3 DNA is TGTGCCAGCAGACCGACAGGGGCCCCCAACATTCAGTACTTC.

The chain has TRBV20-1 and TRBJ2-7; no definite D call. The CDR3 contains 11 residues. Germline V gives CDR1 DFQATT, CDR2 SNEGSKA (reference sequence). V was clipped by 1 base and J by 7 bases, with 8 bases between them. Here the CDR3 DNA reads TGCAGTGCTAGAGGAGTATATGAGCAGTACTTC. Translating gives CSARGVYEQYF.

The chain employs TRBV7-8 and TRBJ2-7, with TRBD1 matching 9 bases. The CDR3 is 14 amino acids. CDR1 SGHVS and CDR2 FQNEAQ come from the germline V gene. The trim removed 5 bases at V and 4 bases at J, leaving 6 bases unmatched. The CDR3, as DNA: TGTGCCAGCAGCCACGGACAGGGGACTTACGAGCAGTACTTC. Residues: CASSHGQGTYEQYF.

V usage is TRBV24-1 and J usage is TRBJ1-5; D is possibly TRBD1 (6 bases). The V gene's germline CDR1 is KGHDR and CDR2 SFDVKD. V was shortened by 4 bases and J by 3 bases, with 12 bases between the two germline ends. The CDR3 covers 15 residues. This CDR3 reads CATSDGQFNNQPQHF. The DNA for the CDR3 is TGTGCCACCAGTGACGGACAGTTTAACAATCAGCCCCAGCATTTT.

As for this clone: One end of the junction fails to match germline, which may point to a read error. CDR3: CASSLGATATTFF. The DNA of the CDR3 is TGTGCCAGCAGCTTAGGGGCGACAGCGACGACGTTTTTC. This rearrangement joins TRBV11-2 to TRBJ1-2; TRBD1 might be the D (5 bases). Germline loops: CDR1 SGHAT, CDR2 FQNNGV. The length of the CDR3 is 13 residues. The full variable domain, its missing parts supplied by reference TRBV11-2 and TRBJ1-2, is EAGVAQSPRYKIIEKRQSVAFWCNPISGHATLYWYQQILGQGPKLLIQFQNNGVVDDSQLPKDRFSAERLKGVDSTLKIQPAKLEDSAVYLCASSLGATATTFFGSGTRLTVV.

V gene TRBV4-1 combines with J gene TRBJ2-6; 7 nucleotides agree with TRBD1. The V and J ends lost 3 bases and 4 bases, in that order; junction bases with no gene match: 6. CDR3 length equals 16 residues. CDR1 and CDR2 from the germline V gene are MGHRA and YSYEKL. The CDR3, as DNA: TGCGCCAGCAGCCAGGCACAGGGGCGGGGGGCCAACGTCCTGACTTTC. Protein sequence: CASSQAQGRGANVLTF.

This chain uses TRBV11-2 with TRBJ2-3, with TRBD2 identical over 10 bases. There are 17 residues in the CDR3. J gave up 14 bases and V 5 bases, and 22 bases lay outside the gene matches. Germline V gene lookup returns CDR1 SGHAT and CDR2 FQNNGV. The DNA for the CDR3 is TGTGCCAGCAGCCGATCTAGTGCTAGCGGGGGCCCTTACCTTGCGTATTTT. Translated: CASSRSSASGGPYLAYF.